This T cell receptor beta chain comes out of a study of T cell changes during pregnancy in multiple sclerosis. Generated by immunoSEQ multiplex PCR, the TCRdb table keeps only in-frame clones and is missing some. This table has over 50,000 clones, around 93% appearing once. Per germline, CDR1 SGHDT and CDR2 YYEEEE. This CDR3 contains 15 residues. V dropped 4 bases and J dropped 4 bases, with 14 bases sitting between them. This chain links TRBV5-6 with TRBJ2-2; tentative D call: TRBD1 (6 bases). This TCR derives from a female donor with multiple sclerosis, enrolled in a pregnancy study. The sample consisted of peripheral blood, taken in the second trimester of pregnancy. The CDR3 region is CASSRPTGSTGELFF. The CDR3 DNA is TGTGCCAGCAGCAGGCCCACAGGGTCCACCGGGGAGCTGTTTTTT.